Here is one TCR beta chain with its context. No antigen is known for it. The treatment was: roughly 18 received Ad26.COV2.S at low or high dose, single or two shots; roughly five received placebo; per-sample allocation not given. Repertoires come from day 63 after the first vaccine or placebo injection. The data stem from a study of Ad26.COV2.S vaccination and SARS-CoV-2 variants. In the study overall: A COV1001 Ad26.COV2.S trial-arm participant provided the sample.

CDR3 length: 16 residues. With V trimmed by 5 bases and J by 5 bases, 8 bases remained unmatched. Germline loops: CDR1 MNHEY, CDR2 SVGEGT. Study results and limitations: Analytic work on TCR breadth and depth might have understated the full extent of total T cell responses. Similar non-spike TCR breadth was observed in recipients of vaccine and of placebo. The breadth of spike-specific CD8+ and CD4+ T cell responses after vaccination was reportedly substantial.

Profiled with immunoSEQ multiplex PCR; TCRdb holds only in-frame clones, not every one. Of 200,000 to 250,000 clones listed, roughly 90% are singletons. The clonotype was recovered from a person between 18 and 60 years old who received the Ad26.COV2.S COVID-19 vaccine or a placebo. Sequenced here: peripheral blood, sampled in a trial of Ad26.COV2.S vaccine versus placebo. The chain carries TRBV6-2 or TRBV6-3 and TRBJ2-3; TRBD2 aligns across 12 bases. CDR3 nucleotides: TGTGCCAGCAGTCCGGCCCTAGCGGGGGGGCAAGATACGCAGTATTTT. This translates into CASSPALAGGQDTQYF.